This entry is about one T cell receptor (beta chain). Its antigen is still unknown. No much larger clone exists at a distance of one base, and base qualities are not known. The treatment or condition tag for this specimen amounts to: 15 to 20 received Ad26.COV2.S at low or high dose, single or two shots; about five received placebo; per-sample allocation not given. For vaccine and placebo recipients, the sequenced repertoires came from samples collected on day 63 after the first injection. Cohort 1b enrolled fewer than 30 adults aged 18-55 years at a single site in Boston, USA, between 29 July and 7 August 2020. Ad26.COV2.S consisted of a replication-incompetent adenovirus type 26 vector by which a prefusion-stabilized SARS-CoV-2 spike protein from the original Wuhan strain was expressed. As encoded in the germline V gene, CDR1 is MGHRA while CDR2 is YSYEKL. For this chain, trimming is 0 bases at the V end and 4 bases at the J end, and the number of junction bases without a gene match is 5. The CDR3 runs 17 amino acids, cysteine and phenylalanine included. Only the CDR3 portion is preserved as DNA: 51 bases, with reading frame beginning at the first base.

These data originate in a study of Ad26.COV2.S vaccination and SARS-CoV-2 variants (dated by TCRdb to about 2021). With respect to the entire study: Vaccine-arm donors were drawn from COV1001, a multicentre, randomized, double-blind, placebo-controlled phase I-IIa trial of Ad26.COV2.S in healthy adults. Dosing of Ad26.COV2.S was intramuscular, at either 5x10^10 or 1x10^11 viral particles, delivered as one shot or as two shots spaced 56 days apart. Sequencing of the TCRbeta repertoire served to evaluate the specificity and breadth of SARS-CoV-2-reactive T cell receptors following Ad26.COV2.S vaccination. The TCR-sequenced set comprised about 32 samples: roughly 19 Ad26.COV2.S vaccine recipients, 5 placebo recipients and 8 SARS-CoV-2 convalescent individuals. Trial participants were randomized into five groups of five: low-dose or high-dose Ad26.COV2.S given once or twice, or placebo on both occasions. Blinding of investigators to trial group allocation was maintained during experiments and outcome assessment.

General findings and caveats noted by the study authors: Comparing responses between vaccine doses or regimens was not something the study was powered to do. After vaccination, spike-specific CD8+ and CD4+ T cell responses were reported to show substantial breadth. Higher spike-specific TCR breadth was observed in Ad26.COV2.S recipients than in placebo recipients (P = 0.0014). Vaccine and placebo recipients had comparable non-spike TCR breadth, which fits with the vaccine containing only spike. It was noted by the authors that total T cell responses may have been underestimated by the TCR breadth and depth analyses.

The immunoSEQ Assay was the method used to sequence TCRbeta CDR3 regions. After extraction, genomic DNA underwent amplification by bias-controlled multiplex PCR, followed by high-throughput sequencing. Per the source publication's procedure: To quantify the absolute abundance of every unique TCRbeta CDR3 region, sequences were collapsed and filtered. T cell fraction was estimated by normalizing TCRbeta template counts to usable DNA, with usable DNA measured through amplification of reference genes found in all nucleated cells. Repertoire TCRs were annotated as SARS-CoV-2-specific by exact matching of V gene, CDR3 amino acid sequence and J gene to a known reactive TCR set. The reference SARS-CoV-2 TCR set was obtained from MIRA and was filtered for enrichment in COVID-19-positive ImmuneCODE repertoires, whereby public or cross-reactive TCRs were removed. Drawing on the MIRA antigens, annotated TCRs were analysed further at the level of specific ORF or position within ORF. Breadth was defined as the number of annotated unique rearrangements divided by the total number of unique productive rearrangements, and depth was defined as the summed frequency of the annotated unique rearrangements. TCR breadth was compared between groups using two-sided Wilcoxon rank-sum tests. Sourced from immuneACCESS, this table was stored by TCRdb with only in-frame sequences that have V and J called. A share of the clones is absent; for the studies checked, an unresolved V gene accounts for under half, and the remainder has no known explanation. The V and J calls and the clone size are those of that table, but D and trimming were determined from the DNA. The sample table contains around 340,000 clones; only one count was recorded for roughly 90% of them. Around 11% of the sample is held by the ten biggest clonotypes.

The sequence joins TRBV4-1 to TRBJ2-1, and 11 bases in between align with TRBD2. The sample was peripheral blood, taken in a trial of Ad26.COV2.S vaccine versus placebo. This clonotype was sampled from a person aged 18 to 59 who received the Ad26.COV2.S COVID-19 vaccine or a placebo. CDR3 protein: CASSQELGTSGYNEQFF. The DNA sequence is as follows: TGCGCCAGCAGCCAAGAGTTAGGGACTAGCGGATACAATGAGCAGTTCTTC.